This T cell receptor (beta chain) was documented in a study of identical twins. The CDR3 is made up of 15 amino acids. The germline V gene has CDR1 SGDLS and CDR2 YYNGEE. With 6 bases removed from V and 6 bases from J, the gap between germline ends came to 18 bases. TCRdb analysed the 5' RACE reads with MiXCR anew, one entry per CDR3 protein. The sample records around 530,000 distinct CDR3 sequences, about 15% being singletons. These data also formed part of another study, on yellow fever vaccine responses in identical twins.

The rearrangement links TRBV9 to TRBJ2-2; maybe TRBD2 (5 bases). The receptor's source is a woman between 18 and 29 years old in good health. Specimen: CD4+ T cells sorted from blood. CDR3 bases: TGTGCCAGCAACCGCCTTGGGGAGTTGGCCGGGGAGCTGTTTTTT. Translated, it gives CASNRLGELAGELFF.